The entry that follows covers one T cell receptor (beta chain) sequence. Its antigen remains unidentified. This sample is drawn from a study of persistence of HIV-infected CD4 T cells. The immunoSEQ assay was version 4, run in survey mode. Genomic DNA was diluted to around 10 ng/uL, up to 1 ug per sample. Sequencing used immunoSEQ multiplex PCR; TCRdb keeps in-frame clones, though not all of them. The sample records about 25,000 clones, approximately 74% being singletons. The stimulus was an HIV-1 Gag 15-mer peptide pool, about 1 ug/peptide/mL. Sorting selected CD4+ T cells upregulating both CD40 ligand and CD69. Stimulated PBMCs had first been depleted of CD8+ T cells. Between the trimmed V and J ends, which lost 3 bases and 1 base, there was a span of 0 bases. Per the germline V gene, CDR1 is KGHDR and CDR2 is SFDVKD. This CDR3 contains 12 residues.

This receptor was obtained from an adult man with HIV who was CMV-seropositive. The sequenced sample was CD4+ T cells sorted from PBMCs after roughly 17-hour stimulation, obtained from a patient who received antiretroviral therapy. The V and J genes are TRBV24-1 and TRBJ1-5; D is unresolved. The CDR3 spells CATSDSNQPQHF. CDR3 DNA: TGTGCCACCAGTGATAGCAATCAGCCCCAGCATTTT.